These T cell receptor beta chains were read from a single sample in a study of human T cells and chemical hapten exposure. TCRdb reanalysed the RACE reads using MiXCR and keeps one entry per CDR3 protein. The repertoire holds about 90,000 distinct CDR3 sequences, with 11% as singletons. Specimen: whole blood, collected in connection with sensitization to the hapten diphenylcyclopropenone (DPC). The receptors here all came from a woman aged 25 to 39 with alopecia areata. Some clones in this sample may be carry-over from other donors' samples. Each CDR3 is given with its conserved first and last residue. A D gene is named only where the DNA matches it firmly. Not every row has a clone size; where given, it reads once, few, many or a size class.

v_call: TRBV3-2
clone_size: many
d_call: -
j_call: TRBJ2-5
cdr3_aa: CASSQDGREQETQYF
cdr3_nt: TGTGCCAGCAGCCAAGATGGCAGGGAACAAGAGACCCAGTACTTC

v_call: TRBV10-2
clone_size: -
d_call: -
j_call: TRBJ2-3
cdr3_aa: CASSESSPKDTQYF
cdr3_nt: TGCGCCAGCAGTGAGTCGAGCCCTAAGGATACGCAGTATTTT

v_call: TRBV4-2
clone_size: few
d_call: TRBD1
j_call: TRBJ1-4
cdr3_aa: CASSQADRANEKLFF
cdr3_nt: TGTGCCAGCAGCCAAGCCGACAGGGCTAATGAAAAACTGTTTTTT

v_call: TRBV18
clone_size: many
d_call: TRBD1
j_call: TRBJ2-7
cdr3_aa: CASSPPWTGGSYEQYF
cdr3_nt: TGTGCCAGCTCACCCCCCTGGACAGGGGGATCCTACGAGCAGTACTTC

v_call: TRBV14
clone_size: -
d_call: TRBD1
j_call: TRBJ1-4
cdr3_aa: CASSQVRGQGSEKLFF
cdr3_nt: TGTGCCAGCAGCCAAGTCCGGGGACAGGGATCTGAAAAACTGTTTTTT

v_call: TRBV6-5
clone_size: many
d_call: TRBD1
j_call: TRBJ2-2
cdr3_aa: CASSYFGPRDRADTGELFF
cdr3_nt: TGTGCCAGCAGTTACTTCGGCCCCCGGGACAGGGCGGACACCGGGGAGCTGTTTTTT

v_call: TRBV28
clone_size: -
d_call: -
j_call: TRBJ2-4
cdr3_aa: CASSLRDIQYF
cdr3_nt: TGTGCCAGCAGTTTGCGGGACATTCAGTACTTC

v_call: TRBV7-2
clone_size: -
d_call: -
j_call: TRBJ1-2
cdr3_aa: CASSLELRVSGYTF
cdr3_nt: TGTGCCAGCAGCTTAGAGCTGCGGGTCTCTGGCTACACCTTC

v_call: TRBV7-2
clone_size: many
d_call: -
j_call: TRBJ1-5
cdr3_aa: CASSLVGTGNQPQHF
cdr3_nt: TGTGCCAGCAGCTTAGTGGGTACAGGCAATCAGCCCCAGCATTTT

v_call: TRBV20-1
clone_size: few
d_call: -
j_call: TRBJ2-1
cdr3_aa: CSADRLKGGYNEQFF
cdr3_nt: TGCAGTGCTGACCGCCTTAAGGGAGGCTACAATGAGCAGTTCTTC

v_call: TRBV6-6
clone_size: many
d_call: -
j_call: TRBJ2-5
cdr3_aa: CASSPSETQYF
cdr3_nt: TGTGCCAGCAGTCCTTCAGAGACCCAGTACTTC

v_call: TRBV14
clone_size: few
d_call: -
j_call: TRBJ1-2
cdr3_aa: CASSSGSNYGYTF
cdr3_nt: TGTGCCAGCAGTTCTGGGAGTAACTATGGCTACACCTTC

v_call: TRBV20-1
clone_size: few
d_call: -
j_call: TRBJ1-1
cdr3_aa: CSAPPGGHGTEAFF
cdr3_nt: TGCAGTGCTCCGCCGGGGGGGCACGGCACTGAAGCTTTCTTT

v_call: TRBV13
clone_size: many
d_call: -
j_call: TRBJ2-1
cdr3_aa: CASSLPLRVLGNEQFF
cdr3_nt: TGTGCCAGCAGCTTACCCCTCCGCGTACTCGGTAATGAGCAGTTCTTC

v_call: TRBV12-3/TRBV12-4
clone_size: few
d_call: TRBD1
j_call: TRBJ2-1
cdr3_aa: CASSFGTGYNEQFF
cdr3_nt: TGTGCCAGCAGTTTCGGGACAGGGTACAATGAGCAGTTCTTC

v_call: TRBV18
clone_size: few
d_call: -
j_call: TRBJ2-2
cdr3_aa: CASSLPTENTGELFF
cdr3_nt: TGTGCCAGCTCACTTCCGACAGAGAACACCGGGGAGCTGTTTTTT

v_call: TRBV6-5
clone_size: many
d_call: -
j_call: TRBJ2-7
cdr3_aa: CASTKRDRSYEQYF
cdr3_nt: TGTGCCAGCACGAAGAGAGACAGATCCTACGAGCAGTACTTC

v_call: TRBV18
clone_size: many
d_call: -
j_call: TRBJ2-1
cdr3_aa: CASSRDNEQFF
cdr3_nt: TGTGCCAGCTCACGGGACAATGAGCAGTTCTTC

v_call: TRBV5-4
clone_size: many
d_call: -
j_call: TRBJ2-1
cdr3_aa: CASSTRDSSIYNEQFF
cdr3_nt: TGTGCCAGCAGCACTAGGGACTCCTCTATCTACAATGAGCAGTTCTTC

v_call: TRBV7-8
clone_size: -
d_call: -
j_call: TRBJ1-5
cdr3_aa: CASSLWAGRNQPQHF
cdr3_nt: TGTGCCAGCAGCTTATGGGCAGGCCGCAATCAGCCCCAGCATTTT

v_call: TRBV28
clone_size: -
d_call: -
j_call: TRBJ2-3
cdr3_aa: CASSSQLVMTDTQYF
cdr3_nt: TGTGCCAGCAGTTCTCAACTAGTCATGACAGATACGCAGTATTTT

v_call: TRBV7-3
clone_size: many
d_call: TRBD1
j_call: TRBJ2-6
cdr3_aa: CASSSQGALSGANVLTF
cdr3_nt: TGTGCCAGCAGCTCCCAGGGGGCCCTCTCTGGGGCCAACGTCCTGACTTTC

v_call: TRBV9
clone_size: few
d_call: TRBD1
j_call: TRBJ2-2
cdr3_aa: CASSVGQGRPGELFF
cdr3_nt: TGTGCCAGCAGCGTTGGACAGGGTAGGCCCGGGGAGCTGTTTTTT

v_call: TRBV6-2/TRBV6-3
clone_size: many
d_call: TRBD2
j_call: TRBJ2-3
cdr3_aa: CASRVGTSEFTDTQYF
cdr3_nt: TGTGCCAGCAGGGTCGGGACTAGCGAGTTCACAGATACGCAGTATTTT

v_call: TRBV4-3
clone_size: many
d_call: -
j_call: TRBJ1-2
cdr3_aa: CASSHEGNYGYTF
cdr3_nt: TGCGCCAGCAGCCACGAAGGGAACTATGGCTACACCTTC

v_call: TRBV6-6
clone_size: -
d_call: -
j_call: TRBJ1-1
cdr3_aa: CASVVGRSAEAFF
cdr3_nt: TGTGCCAGCGTGGTTGGTCGGTCAGCTGAAGCTTTCTTT

v_call: TRBV3-1
clone_size: -
d_call: -
j_call: TRBJ2-1
cdr3_aa: CASTPGVYGNEQFF
cdr3_nt: TGTGCCAGCACCCCGGGGGTGTATGGCAATGAGCAGTTCTTC

v_call: TRBV4-2
clone_size: many
d_call: TRBD2
j_call: TRBJ2-7
cdr3_aa: CASSQDRGSGAREQYF
cdr3_nt: TGTGCCAGCAGCCAAGATCGGGGAAGCGGGGCTAGGGAGCAGTACTTC

v_call: TRBV19
clone_size: many
d_call: -
j_call: TRBJ2-6
cdr3_aa: CATQDFSGANVLTF
cdr3_nt: TGTGCCACCCAGGACTTCTCTGGGGCCAACGTCCTGACTTTC

v_call: TRBV19
clone_size: -
d_call: -
j_call: TRBJ1-1
cdr3_aa: CASRENPTEAFF
cdr3_nt: TGTGCCAGTAGGGAGAACCCCACTGAAGCTTTCTTT

v_call: TRBV18
clone_size: many
d_call: TRBD1
j_call: TRBJ1-1
cdr3_aa: CASSSPRGTEAFF
cdr3_nt: TGTGCCAGTTCATCCCCCAGGGGGACTGAAGCTTTCTTT

v_call: TRBV3-1
clone_size: many
d_call: -
j_call: TRBJ2-3
cdr3_aa: CASSQGVFTGTDTQYF
cdr3_nt: TGTGCCAGCAGCCAAGGCGTATTTACAGGCACAGATACGCAGTATTTT

v_call: TRBV4-3
clone_size: many
d_call: TRBD2
j_call: TRBJ2-3
cdr3_aa: CASSQEGKREAADTQYF
cdr3_nt: TGCGCCAGCAGCCAAGAGGGAAAGCGGGAGGCGGCAGATACGCAGTATTTT

v_call: TRBV9
clone_size: many
d_call: -
j_call: TRBJ1-4
cdr3_aa: CASSVLAGLNEKLFF
cdr3_nt: TGTGCCAGCAGCGTATTGGCCGGGTTAAATGAAAAACTGTTTTTT

v_call: TRBV29-1
clone_size: many
d_call: -
j_call: TRBJ2-3
cdr3_aa: CSVAPGKADTQYF
cdr3_nt: TGCAGCGTTGCGCCGGGGAAGGCGGATACGCAGTATTTT

v_call: TRBV28
clone_size: few
d_call: TRBD1
j_call: TRBJ1-1
cdr3_aa: CASIPGGRTEAFF
cdr3_nt: TGTGCCAGCATACCAGGGGGCCGAACTGAAGCTTTCTTT

v_call: TRBV4-1
clone_size: many
d_call: TRBD1
j_call: TRBJ1-5
cdr3_aa: CASSQRTGSIQPQHF
cdr3_nt: TGCGCCAGCAGCCAAAGGACAGGGAGCATTCAGCCCCAGCATTTT

v_call: TRBV5-1
clone_size: -
d_call: -
j_call: TRBJ1-1
cdr3_aa: CASRRSTGADFEAFF
cdr3_nt: TGCGCCAGCAGACGTTCGACAGGAGCCGATTTTGAAGCTTTCTTT

v_call: TRBV29-1
clone_size: many
d_call: -
j_call: TRBJ2-3
cdr3_aa: CSDRWTAHTQYF
cdr3_nt: TGCAGCGACAGATGGACGGCCCATACGCAGTATTTT

v_call: TRBV18
clone_size: -
d_call: -
j_call: TRBJ2-1
cdr3_aa: CASSPRNRIDEQFF
cdr3_nt: TGTGCCAGCTCACCTCGGAACCGGATCGATGAGCAGTTCTTC

v_call: TRBV27
clone_size: many
d_call: TRBD1
j_call: TRBJ2-7
cdr3_aa: CASSWGQGVGEQYF
cdr3_nt: TGTGCCAGCAGTTGGGGACAGGGAGTTGGAGAGCAGTACTTC

v_call: TRBV9
clone_size: many
d_call: TRBD2
j_call: TRBJ2-5
cdr3_aa: CASSPSGGLQETQYF
cdr3_nt: TGTGCCAGCAGCCCTAGCGGGGGGTTACAAGAGACCCAGTACTTC

v_call: TRBV28
clone_size: few
d_call: TRBD1
j_call: TRBJ2-7
cdr3_aa: CASRPTGTGGYEQYF
cdr3_nt: TGTGCCAGCAGACCAACCGGGACAGGGGGCTACGAGCAGTACTTC

v_call: TRBV28
clone_size: many
d_call: -
j_call: TRBJ2-6
cdr3_aa: CASTPDVRSGANVLTF
cdr3_nt: TGTGCCAGCACTCCGGACGTCCGCTCTGGGGCCAACGTCCTGACTTTC

v_call: TRBV4-2
clone_size: many
d_call: TRBD1
j_call: TRBJ1-5
cdr3_aa: CASSQGQGLSNQPQHF
cdr3_nt: TGTGCCAGCAGCCAGGGACAGGGGCTGAGCAATCAGCCCCAGCATTTT

v_call: TRBV29-1
clone_size: medium-sized
d_call: -
j_call: TRBJ1-5
cdr3_aa: CSAQGSSNQPQHF
cdr3_nt: TGCAGCGCTCAAGGGTCGAGCAATCAGCCCCAGCATTTT

v_call: TRBV4-1
clone_size: many
d_call: -
j_call: TRBJ2-3
cdr3_aa: CASSQATDTQYF
cdr3_nt: TGCGCCAGCAGCCAAGCGACAGATACGCAGTATTTT

v_call: TRBV20-1
clone_size: many
d_call: -
j_call: TRBJ1-6
cdr3_aa: CSASPGTDGKNSPLHF
cdr3_nt: TGCAGTGCTAGTCCAGGAACGGACGGGAAGAATTCACCCCTCCACTTT

v_call: TRBV12-2
clone_size: many
d_call: -
j_call: TRBJ1-5
cdr3_aa: CASRLERGQPQHF
cdr3_nt: TGTGCAAGTCGCTTAGAACGAGGTCAGCCCCAGCATTTT

v_call: TRBV21-1
clone_size: -
d_call: -
j_call: TRBJ1-1
cdr3_aa: CASSTGRSLCTEAFF
cdr3_nt: TGTGCCAGCAGCACAGGACGGTCCCTGTGCACTGAAGCTTTCTTT

v_call: TRBV19
clone_size: -
d_call: -
j_call: TRBJ2-1
cdr3_aa: CASSITGGSRNEQFF
cdr3_nt: TGTGCCAGTAGTATAACCGGTGGTAGTCGCAATGAGCAGTTCTTC

v_call: TRBV27
clone_size: few
d_call: -
j_call: TRBJ2-7
cdr3_aa: CASRSYSGDEQYF
cdr3_nt: TGTGCCAGCAGAAGTTATTCCGGGGACGAGCAGTACTTC

v_call: TRBV12-3/TRBV12-4
clone_size: few
d_call: -
j_call: TRBJ2-2
cdr3_aa: CASSLRGVGTGELFF
cdr3_nt: TGTGCCAGCAGTTTGCGAGGGGTTGGCACCGGGGAGCTGTTTTTT

v_call: TRBV20-1
clone_size: few
d_call: TRBD2
j_call: TRBJ2-1
cdr3_aa: CSASVPLAGYNEQFF
cdr3_nt: TGCAGTGCTAGTGTTCCCCTAGCGGGGTACAATGAGCAGTTCTTC

v_call: TRBV10-2
clone_size: -
d_call: -
j_call: TRBJ2-2
cdr3_aa: CANSRSDGTGELFF
cdr3_nt: TGCGCCAACAGTCGCTCCGACGGCACCGGGGAGCTGTTTTTT